This passage covers 32 T cell receptor beta chains from one sample sequenced in a study of siplizumab effects on memory and regulatory T cells. The assay was immunoSEQ multiplex PCR, and TCRdb's table has in-frame clones only and misses some. The top ten hold under 2% of the sample, which has tens of thousands of clones, 75% to 90% seen once. Sequenced: Tregs sorted from blood. These receptors all come from a human donor in good health.

This clone was seen only once. This sequence joins TRBV5-1 and TRBJ1-6; no definite D call. V was clipped by 0 bases and J by 5 bases, with 9 bases between them. CDR1 SGHRS and CDR2 YFSETQ come from the germline V gene. This CDR3 is built from 15 residues. CDR3 sequence (DNA): TGCGCCAGCAGCTTGGGGACTGCTGATAATTCACCCCTCCACTTT. Its protein is CASSLGTADNSPLHF.

The chain couples TRBV15 to TRBJ1-5, with TRBD1 matching 7 bases. CDR3 length equals 15 residues. V lost 3 bases, J lost 5 bases, and 7 bases stayed unmatched. The V gene's germline CDR1 is LNHNV and CDR2 YYDKDF (reference sequence). DNA of the CDR3: TGTGCCACCAGCAGGGGAGACAGGGTCCATCAGCCCCAGCATTTT. Translating gives CATSRGDRVHQPQHF.

V and J are TRBV7-2 and TRBJ2-1; D not resolved. Germline V CDR1 and CDR2: SGHTA, FQGNSA. The CDR3 spans 13 residues. Trimming stripped 3 bases from V and 5 bases from J, with 8 bases between. CDR3 in DNA: TGTGCCAGCAGCTTCGGTATAAACAATGAGCAGTTCTTC. It codes for CASSFGINNEQFF.

V gene TRBV21-1 combines with J gene TRBJ2-1. TRBV21-1 counts as a pseudogene. The CDR3 is made up of 13 amino acids. CDR3 nucleotide sequence: TGTGCCAGCAGCAGGGGACGCCACAATGAGCAGTTCTTC. It encodes CASSRGRHNEQFF.

Only one count was recorded for this clone. The gene calls are TRBV7-2 and TRBJ1-2, with unresolved D. CDR1 and CDR2 (germline): SGHTA, FQGNSA. V was shortened by 5 bases and J by 4 bases, with 20 bases between the two germline ends. The length of the CDR3 is 16 residues. The CDR3, as DNA: TGTGCCAGCAGCCTAAGACAACCTACGGCCCTCTATGGCTACACCTTC. The encoded protein is CASSLRQPTALYGYTF.

The rearrangement uses TRBV4-1 and TRBJ1-2; D ambiguous. Looked up from germline, CDR1 is MGHRA and CDR2 is YSYEKL. Trimming left V 6 bases short and J 4 bases short, with 24 bases between. The length of the CDR3 is 17 residues. This chain's CDR3 is CASRQTPGERPIYGYTF. The DNA for the CDR3 is TGCGCCAGCAGGCAGACTCCTGGCGAACGGCCAATCTATGGCTACACCTTC.

The V and J genes are TRBV10-2 and TRBJ2-4; D is ambiguous. This CDR3 is built from 11 residues. Trimming removed 0 bases at V and 9 bases at J, with 3 bases between. In germline, CDR1 is WSHSY, CDR2 SAAADI. CDR3 residues: CASSESGIQYF. CDR3 DNA: TGCGCCAGCAGTGAGTCGGGCATTCAGTACTTC.

In DNA form, the CDR3 reads TGTGCCAGCAGCTTAACCGGGGACGGCCAGCCCCAGCATTTT. Its protein product is CASSLTGDGQPQHF. V gene TRBV7-8 combines with J gene TRBJ1-5, with D possibly being TRBD1 (5 bases). The CDR3 spans 14 residues. V was trimmed by 2 bases and J by 7 bases, leaving 12 bases between them. CDR1 and CDR2 from the germline V gene are SGHVS and FQNEAQ.

The rearrangement joins TRBV27 to TRBJ2-2; D is unclear. The CDR3 runs 12 residues. Looked up from germline, CDR1 is MNHEY and CDR2 is SMNVEV (reference sequence). The V gene lost 3 bases and the J gene lost 8 bases, with 7 bases spanning the gap. As DNA, the CDR3 is TGTGCCAGCAGTTTTCCCCTAGGGGAGCTGTTTTTT. It yields the protein CASSFPLGELFF.

This chain uses TRBV7-9 with TRBJ2-4, with D maybe TRBD1 (5 bases). This CDR3 is 13 amino acids long. CDR1 and CDR2 (germline): SEHNR, FQNEAQ (reference sequence). The V and J ends lost 5 bases and 8 bases respectively, with 13 bases between them. CDR3 protein: CASSVQGGHIQYF. Written as DNA, the CDR3 is TGTGCCAGCAGCGTTCAGGGTGGGCACATTCAGTACTTC. The whole variable domain, filled in from reference TRBV7-9 and TRBJ2-4, reads DTGVSQNPRHKITKRGQNVTFRCDPISEHNRLYWYRQTLGQGPEFLTYFQNEAQLEKSRLLSDRFSAERPKGSFSTLEIQRTEQGDSAMYLCASSVQGGHIQYFGAGTRLSVL.

The chain uses TRBV27 and TRBJ1-5, with 11 nucleotides matching TRBD1. V lost 1 base to trimming and J lost 1 base; unmatched junction nucleotides: 12. Per the germline V gene, CDR1 is MNHEY and CDR2 is SMNVEV (reference sequence). This CDR3 region has 20 residues. The CDR3 sequence: CASSLWGWTGGQDSNQPQHF. The CDR3, as DNA: TGTGCCAGCAGTTTATGGGGTTGGACAGGGGGCCAGGACAGCAATCAGCCCCAGCATTTT.

This chain uses TRBV5-6 with TRBJ2-3; no definite D call. Trimming took off 4 bases at V and 1 base at J, with 10 bases between the two ends. CDR3 length: 14 amino acids. Looked up from germline, CDR1 is SGHDT and CDR2 is YYEEEE. The CDR3 spells CASSPWRRTDTQYF. The CDR3 DNA is TGTGCCAGCAGCCCCTGGCGCCGCACAGATACGCAGTATTTT.

The chain is built from TRBV6-6 and TRBJ2-1, with D unclear. Germline V CDR1 and CDR2: MNHNY, SVGAGI (reference sequence). The CDR3 consists of 13 residues. V lost 5 bases to trimming and J lost 3 bases, with 8 bases between them. This chain's CDR3 is CASSKTYYNEQFF. The DNA of the CDR3 is TGTGCCAGCAGTAAGACTTACTACAATGAGCAGTTCTTC.

The chain carries TRBV4-3 and TRBJ1-3; possible D gene TRBD1, 6 bases. The CDR3 has 19 amino acids. V dropped 0 bases and J dropped 0 bases, with 18 bases sitting between them. Germline V gene data show CDR1 as LGHNA and CDR2 as YSLEER. Here the CDR3 DNA reads TGCGCCAGCAGCCAAGATCCCGGACAGACAGCTGGCTCTGGAAACACCATATATTTT. Its protein is CASSQDPGQTAGSGNTIYF.

The chain carries TRBV19 and TRBJ2-7; weak D call: TRBD1 (6 bases). V was pared by 1 base and J by 4 bases, with 14 bases between. The CDR3 consists of 15 residues. CDR1 and CDR2 from the germline V gene are LNHDA and SQIVND (reference sequence). The CDR3 protein is CASSIVRGIDYEQYF. The DNA for the CDR3 is TGTGCCAGTAGTATAGTCAGGGGAATTGATTACGAGCAGTACTTC.

The V gene is TRBV29-1, the J gene TRBJ2-1, with no clear D. Germline values: CDR1 SQVTM, CDR2 ANQGSEA. V was cut by 7 bases and J by 5 bases, with 12 bases left in between. This CDR3 has 12 amino acids. CDR3 amino acids: CSADQADNEQFF. The CDR3 coding sequence is TGCAGCGCGGATCAGGCCGACAATGAGCAGTTCTTC.

Details on this clone: The same CDR3 can be traced to other DNA sequences in this sample. V gene TRBV5-4 combines with J gene TRBJ1-2; 12 nucleotides match TRBD1. Germline trimming cut 4 bases from V and 7 bases from J; bases unmatched to any gene: 5. The CDR3 loop spans 14 amino acids. In germline, CDR1 is SGHNT, CDR2 YYREEE (reference sequence). CDR3 sequence (DNA): TGTGCCAGCAGCCTGGGACAGGGGGCTGGTGGCTACACCTTC. It specifies CASSLGQGAGGYTF.

This clone was observed once. This sequence joins TRBV5-1 and TRBJ2-1, with 11 nucleotides matching TRBD2. Looked up from germline, CDR1 is SGHRS and CDR2 is YFSETQ. The ends lost 1 base at V and 4 bases at J; junction bases unmatched: 4. The CDR3 runs 16 residues. As DNA, the CDR3 is TGCGCCAGCAGCTTGTCCGGGACTAGCGGTTACAATGAGCAGTTCTTC. It codes for CASSLSGTSGYNEQFF.

The chain carries TRBV28 and TRBJ2-7; 12 bases map to TRBD1. CDR1 is MDHEN and CDR2 is SYDVKM in the germline V gene. The CDR3 is 15 amino acids. V was pared by 4 bases and J by 5 bases, with 6 bases of the junction left unmatched. CDR3 sequence: CASSYGTGGGNEQYF. The DNA for the CDR3 is TGTGCCAGCAGTTACGGGACAGGGGGCGGAAACGAGCAGTACTTC.

The sample holds one count of this clone. This sequence joins TRBV5-4 and TRBJ1-3, with 12 bases identical to TRBD1. Trimming at V came to 5 bases and at J to 2 bases, leaving 5 bases not matched to a gene. The CDR3 spans 16 residues. CDR1 and CDR2 from the germline V gene are SGHNT and YYREEE (reference sequence). In DNA, the CDR3 is TGTGCCAGCAGTCTGGGACAGGGGGCGCCTGGAAACACCATATATTTT. Amino acid sequence: CASSLGQGAPGNTIYF.

The chain carries TRBV9 and TRBJ2-1; D perhaps matches TRBD1 (5 bases). The germline gives CDR1 SGDLS, CDR2 YYNGEE. Trimming pared 4 bases from V and 6 bases from J, leaving 17 bases between. CDR3 length equals 15 residues. The CDR3 DNA sequence: TGTGCCAGCAGCTCAAACGGACACATGGGCAATGAGCAGTTCTTC. Protein sequence: CASSSNGHMGNEQFF.

V is TRBV30 and J is TRBJ2-1, with 7 nucleotides matching TRBD2. V was clipped by 3 bases and J by 1 base; unmatched bases: 12. Germline values: CDR1 GTSNPN, CDR2 SVGIG (reference sequence). This CDR3 is built from 17 residues. The CDR3 DNA is TGTGCCTGGAGGGCCCTCGGGAGCGGGGCATCCTACAATGAGCAGTTCTTC. Its protein product is CAWRALGSGASYNEQFF. Full variable domain (rest looked up from reference TRBV30 and TRBJ2-1): SQTIHQWPATLVQPVGSPLSLECTVEGTSNPNLYWYRQAAGRGLQLLFYSVGIGQISSEVPQNLSASRPQDRQFILSSKKLLLSDSGFYLCAWRALGSGASYNEQFFGPGTRLTVL.

This clone was detected once. Here the CDR3 DNA reads TGTGCCAGCAGCGCAGAATTACATCGACTGAACAATGAGCAGTTCTTC. Translation gives CASSAELHRLNNEQFF. The chain couples TRBV9 to TRBJ2-1; the D is unclear. CDR3 length: 16 amino acids. CDR1 and CDR2 (germline): SGDLS, YYNGEE. Trimming removed 3 bases from V and 5 bases from J, with 18 bases in between.

The chain employs TRBV14 and TRBJ2-2; 7 bases match TRBD2. The CDR3 extends over 15 amino acids. J gave up 4 bases and V 1 base, and 3 bases lay outside the gene matches. The germline gives CDR1 SGHDN, CDR2 FVKESK. The CDR3 region has the DNA TGTGCCAGCAGCCAAGGACGGGAGGCCACCGGGGAGCTGTTTTTT. Translation: CASSQGREATGELFF.

V usage is TRBV19 and J usage is TRBJ1-1, with unresolved D. The CDR3 is 13 amino acids. Germline CDR1 LNHDA, CDR2 SQIVND (reference sequence). The ends were cut back, 8 bases at V and 0 bases at J, with 10 bases in the middle. CDR3 in DNA: TGTGCCAGTGGAACTTTCCTGAACACTGAAGCTTTCTTT. This sequence encodes CASGTFLNTEAFF.

This chain joins TRBV5-4 and TRBJ2-1; the D gene is possibly TRBD2 (6 bases). The germline V gene encodes CDR1 SGHNT and CDR2 YYREEE (reference sequence). Trimming took off 0 bases at V and 9 bases at J, with 13 bases between the two ends. This CDR3 comprises 14 residues. The CDR3 spells CASSLGLVVGEQFF. Written as DNA, the CDR3 is TGTGCCAGCAGCTTGGGACTAGTCGTCGGTGAGCAGTTCTTC.

The chain carries TRBV2 and TRBJ2-1, with TRBD2 matching 7 bases. CDR1 is SNHLY, CDR2 FYNNEI, per germline. There are 14 residues in the CDR3. With V trimmed by 7 bases and J by 7 bases, 10 bases remained unmatched. Here the CDR3 DNA reads TGTGCCAGCATTCGCGGGAGAGTAAGTAATGAGCAGTTCTTC. It specifies CASIRGRVSNEQFF.

This sequence joins TRBV2 and TRBJ2-1; D is uncertain. The CDR3 has 12 amino acids. V gave up 8 bases and J gave up 11 bases, with 16 bases separating them. Germline assignment: CDR1 SNHLY and CDR2 FYNNEI. The CDR3 here is CASSSSGPKQFF. The CDR3 bases are TGTGCCAGCTCCTCCTCCGGTCCCAAGCAGTTCTTC.

The chain joins TRBV19 to TRBJ2-2; TRBD1 agrees at 7 bases. Germline trimming cut 6 bases from V and 6 bases from J; bases unmatched to any gene: 7. The CDR3 runs to 14 residues. Germline V CDR1 and CDR2: LNHDA, SQIVND (reference sequence). The CDR3 nucleotides read TGTGCCAGTAGGGGAAGGGGGCAAGCCGGGGAGCTGTTTTTT. Residues: CASRGRGQAGELFF.

The genes are TRBV11-3 and TRBJ2-1, with D perhaps being TRBD1 or TRBD2 (5 bases each). Trimming removed 0 bases from V and 0 bases from J, with 9 bases in between. Germline CDR1 and CDR2: SGHNT and YENEEA. CDR3 length: 16 amino acids. CDR3 in amino acids: CASSLDRGGSYNEQFF. The CDR3 coding sequence is TGTGCCAGCAGCTTAGATCGGGGCGGCTCCTACAATGAGCAGTTCTTC.

The CDR3 nucleotides are TGTGCCAGCAGTTACTCGTCGGGGCTTGAGCAGTTCTTC. Its translation: CASSYSSGLEQFF. The chain links TRBV6-5 to TRBJ2-1, with D perhaps TRBD1 or TRBD2 (5 bases each). V lost 0 bases to trimming and J lost 9 bases, with 9 bases between them. The CDR3 sequence is 13 residues long. Per germline, CDR1 MNHEY and CDR2 SVGAGI.

This clone was seen at least ten times. The chain employs TRBV4-1 and TRBJ1-5, with TRBD1 matching 8 bases. This CDR3 is 15 amino acids long. J lost 3 bases, V lost 5 bases, and 6 bases had no gene match. Germline CDR1 reads MGHRA; CDR2 reads YSYEKL. CDR3 DNA sequence: TGCGCCAGCAGCTATGGACAGGGTGCCAATCAGCCCCAGCATTTT. Translated, it gives CASSYGQGANQPQHF.